This T cell receptor beta chain was recovered during a study of cytomegalovirus exposure and HLA in healthy donors. Study-wide points: Among the most significant clusters, several appeared linked to common viral pathogens in a later analysis. For presence/absence analyses, sequencing depth was assumed to be roughly uniform across donors.

There are 14 residues in the CDR3. In germline, CDR1 is MGHRA, CDR2 YSYEKL. V shed 4 bases, J shed 1 base, and the junction held 3 bases outside the gene matches. The PCR used 60 Vbeta and 13 Jbeta primers. Here immunoSEQ multiplex PCR was the method, and the copy in TCRdb shows in-frame clones only, minus some. The sample includes 65,000 to 85,000 clones. Although they were nominally healthy when sampled, donors likely had unrecorded immune exposures. With regard to this clone: Its antigen is unknown.

The chain carries TRBV4-1 and TRBJ1-1; TRBD1 matches at 7 bases. This receptor was obtained from a female donor in good health and CMV-seropositive. Sequencing used PBMCs. The CDR3, as DNA: TGCGCCAGCAGCCTCTGGGACAGGAACACTGAAGCTTTCTTT. Translation: CASSLWDRNTEAFF.